This is a list of T cell receptor beta chains from one sample in a study of neoadjuvant anti-PD-1 for oral cavity cancer. The method was immunoSEQ multiplex PCR; TCRdb's version includes in-frame clones alone and lacks a portion of them. The sample contains some 11,000 clones, more than 45% of which appear only once. The input for sequencing was tumor tissue, taken before nivolumab (anti-PD-1) treatment. Receptor source: a person between 40 and 85 years old with oral cavity squamous cell carcinoma. Both conserved end residues are part of each CDR3.

V gene	J gene	CDR3 protein
TRBV5-1	TRBJ1-1	CASSPRQGEAFF
TRBV5-4	TRBJ2-2	CASSDSRRVTGELFF
TRBV6-1	TRBJ1-2	CASSWTGDGYTF
TRBV7-9	TRBJ1-3	CASSFRQGHGNTIYF
TRBV9	TRBJ1-2	CASSAQGQGVYGYTF
TRBV28	TRBJ1-4	CASNPTADEKLFF
TRBV29-1	TRBJ1-3	CSAAGTAGNTIYF
TRBV28	TRBJ1-5	CASKAPNSNQPQHF
TRBV19	TRBJ2-7	CASSSTPGGLAYEQYF
TRBV11-2	TRBJ1-6	CASSSTGGSPNSPLHF
TRBV6-1	TRBJ2-3	CASSATGGADTQYF
TRBV19	TRBJ2-1	CATGDRGLGEQFF
TRBV6-1	TRBJ2-7	CASSILAGAYEQYF
TRBV10-2	TRBJ1-5	CASRGTGVGSNQPQHF
TRBV5-8	TRBJ1-1	CASSLAGVGTEAFF
TRBV6-6	TRBJ2-5	CASSPREVGERGTQYF
TRBV5-1	TRBJ1-1	CASSSVYSMDAEAFF
TRBV11-2	TRBJ1-2	CASSFDRLLPGYGYTF
TRBV2	TRBJ2-1	CASSYRPKQFF
TRBV2	TRBJ1-2	CASTGAGANYGYTF
TRBV7-8	TRBJ2-7	CASSLFARGAREQYF
TRBV7-9	TRBJ1-1	CASSLDMNTEAFF
TRBV6-5	TRBJ2-7	CASSLGYEQYF
TRBV10-3	TRBJ2-2	CAISGQGKAGELFF
TRBV5-1	TRBJ2-1	CASSPSRDSSYNEQFF
TRBV5-1	TRBJ2-2	CASSLVGPDTGELFF
TRBV4-1	TRBJ2-1	CASSQGQGNYNEQFF